This TCR beta chain was profiled in a study of PD-L1 blockade in urothelial cancer. Across the study: Before enrollment, 0 to 3 chemotherapy regimens had been given to patients. Researchers found blood samples held a median of approximately 150,000 T cells.

Only in-frame clones appear in the TCRdb table, and some are missing; sequencing was by immunoSEQ multiplex PCR. The table includes about 86,000 clones, more than 75% detected once. Indicated time point: pretreatment peripheral blood. From germline, CDR1 is LNHNV and CDR2 YYDKDF (reference sequence). V gave up 8 bases and J gave up 9 bases; unmatched junction bases: 4. The CDR3 extends over 11 amino acids. The TCR comes from a man between 60 and 70 years old with urothelial cancer. The sequencing used PBMCs, collected around atezolizumab (anti-PD-L1) treatment. The chain links TRBV15 to TRBJ2-1; 7 bases map to TRBD2. For the CDR3, the DNA is TGTGCCACCCCAAGCGGGGTTGAGCAGTTCTTC. This encodes CATPSGVEQFF.